Listed here are 5 T cell receptor beta chains from one sample, sequenced in a study of T cell changes during pregnancy in multiple sclerosis. Profiling relied on immunoSEQ multiplex PCR, and the TCRdb table lists in-frame clones only, not all of them. The repertoire holds about 29,000 clones, around nine tenths seen once, with 6.5% to 7.5% in the top ten. This sample comprised CD8+ T cells from peripheral blood mononuclear cells, obtained after pregnancy. Receptors were obtained from a female donor with multiple sclerosis, enrolled in a pregnancy study.

The gene calls are TRBV7-2 and TRBJ2-7, with 8 bases identical to TRBD2. Per germline, CDR1 SGHTA and CDR2 FQGNSA. There are 14 residues in the CDR3. J lost 3 bases, V lost 1 base, and 2 bases had no gene match. The CDR3 loop reads CASSLGGTSYEQYF. CDR3 sequence (DNA): TGTGCCAGCAGCTTAGGGGGGACTAGCTACGAGCAGTACTTC.

This chain connects TRBV27 to TRBJ2-2; D might be TRBD1 (5 bases). Trimming shortened V by 2 bases and J by 6 bases, and 13 bases separated the two germline ends. The CDR3 covers 15 residues. The germline gives CDR1 MNHEY, CDR2 SMNVEV (reference sequence). For the CDR3, the DNA is TGTGCCAGCAGTTTAAGTCAGGGTGGCGCCGGGGAGCTGTTTTTT. This gives the protein CASSLSQGGAGELFF.

The chain uses TRBV4-3 and TRBJ2-2; 9 nucleotides line up with TRBD2. CDR1 and CDR2 from the germline V gene are LGHNA and YSLEER. CDR3 length: 20 amino acids. V was pared by 0 bases and J by 4 bases, with 15 bases of the junction left unmatched. CDR3 in DNA: TGCGCCAGCAGCCAAGATCGCCACAACCTAGCGGGAACCCCCACCGGGGAGCTGTTTTTT. It translates to CASSQDRHNLAGTPTGELFF.

This clone occurred a few times. This sequence joins TRBV9 and TRBJ1-1; 8 bases are shared with TRBD1. CDR1 SGDLS and CDR2 YYNGEE come from the germline V gene. Losses at the gene ends were 0 bases for V and 1 base for J; bases not matched to a gene: 2. The CDR3 contains 15 residues. The CDR3 DNA sequence: TGTGCCAGCAGCGTAGACGGGACAGGGAACACTGAAGCTTTCTTT. Amino acid sequence: CASSVDGTGNTEAFF.

This rearrangement joins TRBV9 to TRBJ2-2, with 7 bases aligning to TRBD1. Germline CDR1 is SGDLS and CDR2 is YYNGEE. J lost 4 bases, V lost 4 bases, and 10 bases had no gene match. The CDR3 runs to 16 residues. CDR3 in DNA: TGTGCCAGCAGCATTGACAGGGCGTCGCGCACCGGGGAGCTGTTTTTT. It is translated as CASSIDRASRTGELFF.